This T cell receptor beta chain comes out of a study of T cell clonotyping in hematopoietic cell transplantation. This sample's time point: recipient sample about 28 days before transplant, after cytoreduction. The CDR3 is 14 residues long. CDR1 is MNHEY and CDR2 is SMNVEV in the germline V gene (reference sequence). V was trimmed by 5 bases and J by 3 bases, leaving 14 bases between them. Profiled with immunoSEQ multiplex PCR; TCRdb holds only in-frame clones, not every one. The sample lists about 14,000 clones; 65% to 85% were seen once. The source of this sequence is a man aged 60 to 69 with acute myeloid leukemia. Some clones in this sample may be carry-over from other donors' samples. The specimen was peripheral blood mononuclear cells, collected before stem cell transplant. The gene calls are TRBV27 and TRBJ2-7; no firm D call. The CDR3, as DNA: TGTGCCAGCAGTCCATACCGGCAGCACTACGAGCAGTACTTC. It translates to CASSPYRQHYEQYF.